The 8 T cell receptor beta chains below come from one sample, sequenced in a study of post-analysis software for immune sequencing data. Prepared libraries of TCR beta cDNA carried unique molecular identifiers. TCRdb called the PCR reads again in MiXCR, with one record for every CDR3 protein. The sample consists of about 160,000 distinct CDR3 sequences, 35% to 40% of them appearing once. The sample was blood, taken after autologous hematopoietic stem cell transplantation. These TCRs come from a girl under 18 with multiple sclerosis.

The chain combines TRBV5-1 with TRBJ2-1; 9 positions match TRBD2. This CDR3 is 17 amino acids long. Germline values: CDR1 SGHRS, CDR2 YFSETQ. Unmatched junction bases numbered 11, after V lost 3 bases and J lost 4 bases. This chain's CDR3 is CASSWGIPSGIYNEQFF. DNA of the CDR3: TGCGCCAGCAGCTGGGGGATACCTAGCGGGATTTACAATGAGCAGTTCTTC.

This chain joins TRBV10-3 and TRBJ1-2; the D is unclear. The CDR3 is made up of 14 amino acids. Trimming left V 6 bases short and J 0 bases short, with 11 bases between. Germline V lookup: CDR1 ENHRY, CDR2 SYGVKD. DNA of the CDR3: TGTGCCATCAGGGAAATACCCACTAACTATGGCTACACCTTC. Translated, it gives CAIREIPTNYGYTF.

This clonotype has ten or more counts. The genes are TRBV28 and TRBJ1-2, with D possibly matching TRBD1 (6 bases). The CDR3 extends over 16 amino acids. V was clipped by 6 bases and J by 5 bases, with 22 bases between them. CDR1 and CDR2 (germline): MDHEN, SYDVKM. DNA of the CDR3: TGTGCCAGCAGCCTCGGGACATTCTCCCATCTGTATGGCTACACCTTC. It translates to CASSLGTFSHLYGYTF.

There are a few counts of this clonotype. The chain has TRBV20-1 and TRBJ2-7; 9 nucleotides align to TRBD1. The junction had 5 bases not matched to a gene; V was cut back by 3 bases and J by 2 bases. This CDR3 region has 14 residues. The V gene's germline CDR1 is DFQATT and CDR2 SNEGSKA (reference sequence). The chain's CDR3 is CSASSWTGAYEQYF. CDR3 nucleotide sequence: TGCAGTGCTAGTTCCTGGACAGGGGCCTACGAGCAGTACTTC.

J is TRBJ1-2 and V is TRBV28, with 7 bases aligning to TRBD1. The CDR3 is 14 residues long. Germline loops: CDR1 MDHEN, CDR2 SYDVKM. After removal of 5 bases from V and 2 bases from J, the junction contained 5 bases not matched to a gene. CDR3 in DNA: TGTGCCAGCAGTAGGCAGACAGGGAACTATGGCTACACCTTC. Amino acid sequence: CASSRQTGNYGYTF.

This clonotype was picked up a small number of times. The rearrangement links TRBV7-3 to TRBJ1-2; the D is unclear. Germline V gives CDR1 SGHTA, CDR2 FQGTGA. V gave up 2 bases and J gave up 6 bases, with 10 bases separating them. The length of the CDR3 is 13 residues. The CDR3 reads CASSLFSGDGYTF. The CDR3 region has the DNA TGTGCCAGCAGCTTATTCAGTGGGGATGGCTACACCTTC.

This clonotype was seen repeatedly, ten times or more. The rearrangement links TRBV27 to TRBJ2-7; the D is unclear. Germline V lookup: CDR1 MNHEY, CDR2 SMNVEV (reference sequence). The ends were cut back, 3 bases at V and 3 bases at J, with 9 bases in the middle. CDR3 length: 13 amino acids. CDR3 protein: CASSFQYNYEQYF. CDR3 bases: TGTGCCAGCAGTTTTCAATACAACTACGAGCAGTACTTC.

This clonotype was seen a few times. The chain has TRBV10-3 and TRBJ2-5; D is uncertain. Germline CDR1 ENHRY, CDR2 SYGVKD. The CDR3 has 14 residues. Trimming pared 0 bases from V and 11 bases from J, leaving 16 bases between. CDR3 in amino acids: CAISESILRGEQYF. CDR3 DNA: TGTGCCATCAGTGAGTCGATCTTAAGAGGTGAGCAGTACTTC.